These 9 T cell receptor beta chains were all obtained from the same sample, sequenced in a study of cytomegalovirus exposure and HLA in healthy donors. PCR amplification relied on 60 Vbeta primers (plus 13 Jbeta primers). Data came from immunoSEQ multiplex PCR; TCRdb stores just in-frame clones and leaves some out. Of 150,000 to 200,000 clones in the sample, approximately 70% are singletons; the top ten hold under 5.5%. Sequenced: PBMCs. Source of these receptors: a man between 18 and 35 years old in good health and CMV-seropositive.

This clone was counted a few times. V and J are TRBV28 and TRBJ2-1; no clear D. Looked up from germline, CDR1 is MDHEN and CDR2 is SYDVKM. This CDR3 comprises 11 residues. V was trimmed by 6 bases and J by 3 bases, leaving 3 bases between them. CDR3 in DNA: TGTGCCAGCAGCCGCTACAATGAGCAGTTCTTC. Encoded protein: CASSRYNEQFF.

The J gene is TRBJ1-2, the V gene TRBV19, with 10 bases fitting TRBD1. J lost 5 bases, V lost 3 bases, and 6 bases had no gene match. CDR1 LNHDA and CDR2 SQIVND come from the germline V gene (reference sequence). The CDR3 runs to 15 residues. CDR3 in amino acids: CASSIMGQGTYGYTF. The CDR3 DNA reads as TGTGCCAGTAGTATTATGGGACAGGGGACATATGGCTACACCTTC.

This chain links TRBV6-1 with TRBJ1-1; D is uncertain. Trimming removed 3 bases from V and 0 bases from J, with 5 bases in between. CDR1 is MNHNS, CDR2 SASEGT, per germline. The CDR3 has 13 amino acids. For the CDR3, the DNA is TGTGCCAGCAGTGAGACACTGAACACTGAAGCTTTCTTT. Translating gives CASSETLNTEAFF.

The genes are TRBV28 and TRBJ1-5; D is unresolved. The V end was cut by 6 bases, the J end by 7 bases, with 19 bases between. The CDR3 has 15 residues. From germline, CDR1 is MDHEN and CDR2 SYDVKM. The CDR3 nucleotides read TGTGCCAGCAGCCCCCAGAGCCAGGCAATCCAGCCCCAGCATTTT. Residues: CASSPQSQAIQPQHF. The full variable domain, rest sourced from reference TRBV28 and TRBJ1-5, is DVKVTQSSRYLVKRTGEKVFLECVQDMDHENMFWYRQDPGLGLRLIYFSYDVKMKEKGDIPEGYSVSREKKERFSLILESASTNQTSMYLCASSPQSQAIQPQHFGDGTRLSIL.

This clone was counted between two and nine times. The chain has TRBV6-1 and TRBJ1-4, with TRBD1 as a possible D gene (6 bases). CDR3 length: 15 residues. Trimming stripped 1 base from V and 5 bases from J, with 11 bases between. Germline V gene data show CDR1 as MNHNS and CDR2 as SASEGT. The CDR3 sequence is CASSEVTGENEKLFF. The CDR3 region has the DNA TGTGCCAGCAGTGAAGTGACAGGAGAGAATGAAAAACTGTTTTTT.

This clone has just one count. The chain combines TRBV15 with TRBJ1-4; TRBD1 agrees at 11 bases. CDR3 size: 17 residues. Unmatched junction bases numbered 8, after V lost 0 bases and J lost 8 bases. Germline V gene data show CDR1 as LNHNV and CDR2 as YYDKDF (reference sequence). CDR3 in amino acids: CATSREWSGTGGEKLFF. In nucleotides, the CDR3 is TGTGCCACCAGCAGAGAATGGAGTGGGACAGGGGGGGAAAAACTGTTTTTT. Drawing the rest from reference TRBV15 and TRBJ1-4, the complete variable domain is DAMVIQNPRYQVTQFGKPVTLSCSQTLNHNVMYWYQQKSSQAPKLLFHYYDKDFNNEADTPDNFQSRRPNTSFCFLDIRSPGLGDTAMYLCATSREWSGTGGEKLFFGSGTQLSVL.

This sequence joins TRBV6-1 and TRBJ1-4; D ambiguous. The CDR3 length is 13 residues. V gave up 6 bases and J gave up 8 bases, with 13 bases separating them. Germline assignment: CDR1 MNHNS and CDR2 SASEGT. The CDR3 DNA reads as TGTGCCAGCAGCTTGGGAGGTGGGGAAAAACTGTTTTTT. Translated, it gives CASSLGGGEKLFF.

This clone was observed a handful of times. This rearrangement joins TRBV29-1 to TRBJ2-1; 14 bases map to TRBD2. V dropped 8 bases and J dropped 4; count of bases not matched to a gene: 13. CDR3 length: 17 residues. Germline V gene sequence: CDR1 SQVTM, CDR2 ANQGSEA. In nucleotides, the CDR3 is TGCAGCATTTCGGGACTAGCGGGGGCCGTTCGGTACAATGAGCAGTTCTTC. Translating it yields CSISGLAGAVRYNEQFF.

Only one count was recorded for this clone. The chain joins TRBV5-1 to TRBJ2-1; D is ambiguous. Trimming cost V 0 bases and J 0 bases, with 7 bases left between them. CDR1 SGHRS and CDR2 YFSETQ come from the germline V gene. CDR3 length equals 15 residues. Here the CDR3 reads CASSLGGTSYNEQFF. The CDR3 coding sequence is TGCGCCAGCAGCTTGGGAGGCACCTCCTACAATGAGCAGTTCTTC. Using reference TRBV5-1 and TRBJ2-1 for the parts outside the CDR3, the full variable domain is KAGVTQTPRYLIKTRGQQVTLSCSPISGHRSVSWYQQTPGQGLQFLFEYFSETQRNKGNFPGRFSGRQFSNSRSEMNVSTLELGDSALYLCASSLGGTSYNEQFFGPGTRLTVL.